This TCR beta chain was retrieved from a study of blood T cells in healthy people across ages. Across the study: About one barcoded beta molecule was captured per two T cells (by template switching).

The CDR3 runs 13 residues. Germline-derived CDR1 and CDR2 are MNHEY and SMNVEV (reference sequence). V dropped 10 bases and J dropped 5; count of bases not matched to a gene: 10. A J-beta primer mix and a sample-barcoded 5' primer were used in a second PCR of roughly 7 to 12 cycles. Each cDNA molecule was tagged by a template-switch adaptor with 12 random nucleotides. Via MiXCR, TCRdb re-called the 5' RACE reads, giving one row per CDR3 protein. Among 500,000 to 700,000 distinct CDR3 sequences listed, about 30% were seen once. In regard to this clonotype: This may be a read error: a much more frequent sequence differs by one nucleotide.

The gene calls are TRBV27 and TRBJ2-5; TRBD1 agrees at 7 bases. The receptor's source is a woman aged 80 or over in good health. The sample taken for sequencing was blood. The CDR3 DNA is TGTGCCAACAGACAGGGCGTCTTGGAGACCCAGTACTTC. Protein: CANRQGVLETQYF.